This T cell receptor beta chain was captured by sequencing in a study of cytomegalovirus exposure and HLA in healthy donors. As concerns this clone: Antigen unknown.

Primers included in the PCR were 60 Vbeta and 13 Jbeta primers. Under the authors' procedure: In a later analysis, of some 80 million unique beta chains, approximately 10 million appeared in at least two donors. Sequencing used immunoSEQ multiplex PCR; TCRdb keeps in-frame clones, though not all of them. V and J calls and clone size are those listed in that table; D and trimming were worked out from the DNA. There are 75,000 to 100,000 clones in the sample; around 82% occur only once, and roughly 5.1% lies in the top ten. Overall study results and limits: A later analysis found common viral pathogens apparently linked to several of the most significant clusters. What TCR beta sequences reportedly achieved was accurate prediction of HLA-A and HLA-B alleles in most subjects. It was reported in a later analysis that an Asian-associated ancestry cluster showed fewer N-insertions than the 666-donor mean.

Per germline, CDR1 MNHNY and CDR2 SVGAGI (reference sequence). The ends lost 2 bases at V and 0 bases at J; junction bases unmatched: 6. This CDR3 contains 16 residues. The sample consisted of PBMCs. V gene TRBV6-6 combines with J gene TRBJ2-7, with 8 bases aligning to TRBD2. The sequence was collected from a man aged 40-55 years in good health and CMV-seropositive. The CDR3 nucleotides read TGTGCCAGCAGTTACAGATCTAGCGGGTTCTCCTACGAGCAGTACTTC. The encoded protein is CASSYRSSGFSYEQYF.